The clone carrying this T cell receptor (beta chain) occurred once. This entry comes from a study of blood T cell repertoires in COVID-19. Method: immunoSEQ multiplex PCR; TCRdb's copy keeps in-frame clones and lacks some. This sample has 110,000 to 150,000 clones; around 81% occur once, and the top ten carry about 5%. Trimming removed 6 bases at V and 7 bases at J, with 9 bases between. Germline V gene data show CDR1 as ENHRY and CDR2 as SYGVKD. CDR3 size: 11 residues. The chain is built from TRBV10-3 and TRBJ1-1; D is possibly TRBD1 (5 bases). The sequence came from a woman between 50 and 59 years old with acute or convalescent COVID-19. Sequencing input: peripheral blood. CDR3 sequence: CAIRGGVEAFF. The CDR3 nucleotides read TGTGCCATCAGGGGGGGGGTTGAAGCTTTCTTT.